The source of this T cell receptor beta chain is a study of T cells in Graves' hyperthyroidism and ophthalmopathy. A few counts support this clonotype. Amplification of TCR beta CDR3 regions was performed using RNA transcripts as template. A first-round RT-PCR of the TCR CDR3 used the HTBI primer set. TCRdb processed the multiplex PCR reads anew with MiXCR; each CDR3 protein has one entry. Of around 700,000 distinct CDR3 sequences in the sample, 35% were seen once. The CDR3 runs to 13 residues. Germline lookup yields CDR1 MDHEN and CDR2 SYDVKM. V lost 7 bases and J lost 2, with 11 bases in between. Sequencing was done on a sample of blood. The J gene is TRBJ1-1, the V gene TRBV28, with D unclear. The origin of this receptor is a woman between 40 and 50 years old with Graves' hyperthyroidism. CDR3: CASIISSNTEAFF. The CDR3 DNA follows: TGTGCCAGCATCATTTCGTCTAACACTGAAGCTTTCTTT.